These T cell receptor beta chains were read from a single sample in a study of T cells in tuberculosis. Using immunoSEQ multiplex PCR, the repertoire was profiled, and TCRdb retains in-frame clones only, with some absent. The sample shows tens of thousands of clones, nearly 90% of them seen only once. Sequencing was performed on PBMCs. These TCRs come from a donor between 10 and 35 years old with latent tuberculosis or without tuberculosis infection. Both conserved end residues are part of each CDR3. Each record gives: V gene, clone size, CDR3 length, D gene, J gene, CDR3 DNA, CDR3 protein. A D gene is named only where the DNA matches it firmly. A clone size is listed for some rows: how often the clone was seen (once, few, many), or a class if it is expanded.

v_call: TRBV5-8; clone_size: large; cdr3_length: 15; d_call: TRBD1; j_call: TRBJ2-7; cdr3_nt: TGTGCCAGCTGCCGGGGTCAGGGGGAGTACCACGAGCAGTACTTC; cdr3_aa: CASCRGQGEYHEQYF
v_call: TRBV28; clone_size: -; cdr3_length: 17; d_call: -; j_call: TRBJ1-2; cdr3_nt: TGTGCCAGCAGTTTACCCGCCGAGGGTACAGTTAACTATGGCTACACCTTC; cdr3_aa: CASSLPAEGTVNYGYTF
v_call: TRBV7-3; clone_size: -; cdr3_length: 16; d_call: TRBD2; j_call: TRBJ2-1; cdr3_nt: TGTGCCAGCAGCTTCGGGGCTAGCGGGCCGTACAATGAGCAGTTCTTC; cdr3_aa: CASSFGASGPYNEQFF
v_call: TRBV5-6; clone_size: -; cdr3_length: 18; d_call: TRBD2; j_call: TRBJ2-7; cdr3_nt: TGTGCCAGCAGCTTGGCCTTTGCATTCCGCGGGGGGGCGAGAGAGCAGTACTTC; cdr3_aa: CASSLAFAFRGGAREQYF
v_call: TRBV19; clone_size: -; cdr3_length: 13; d_call: TRBD1; j_call: TRBJ2-7; cdr3_nt: TGTGCCAGTAGCCCGGACAGGGTCGGAGAGCAGTACTTC; cdr3_aa: CASSPDRVGEQYF
v_call: TRBV7-9; clone_size: -; cdr3_length: 15; d_call: TRBD1; j_call: TRBJ2-1; cdr3_nt: TGTGCCAGCAGCAAGAACAGGGGGCACAGGAATGAGCAGTTCTTC; cdr3_aa: CASSKNRGHRNEQFF
v_call: TRBV10-3; clone_size: -; cdr3_length: 14; d_call: -; j_call: TRBJ2-1; cdr3_nt: TGTGCCATCGGAACGAGGGGGGGCTACAATGAGCAGTTCTTC; cdr3_aa: CAIGTRGGYNEQFF
v_call: TRBV6-5; clone_size: -; cdr3_length: 12; d_call: -; j_call: TRBJ1-1; cdr3_nt: TGTGCCAGCAGTTACTACGGCGGTGAAGCTTTCTTT; cdr3_aa: CASSYYGGEAFF
v_call: TRBV2; clone_size: -; cdr3_length: 13; d_call: -; j_call: TRBJ1-1; cdr3_nt: TGTGCCAGCAGGGGGGGGGTCCACACTGAAGCTTTCTTT; cdr3_aa: CASRGGVHTEAFF
v_call: TRBV7-9; clone_size: -; cdr3_length: 12; d_call: -; j_call: TRBJ2-7; cdr3_nt: TGTGCCAGCAGCTTGGGCACCTACGAGCAGTACTTC; cdr3_aa: CASSLGTYEQYF
v_call: TRBV29-1; clone_size: -; cdr3_length: 16; d_call: TRBD1; j_call: TRBJ1-1; cdr3_nt: TGCAGCGTTGAAGGGTGGGGACAGGGGCGAAGCACTGAAGCTTTCTTT; cdr3_aa: CSVEGWGQGRSTEAFF
v_call: TRBV29-1; clone_size: once; cdr3_length: 15; d_call: -; j_call: TRBJ2-6; cdr3_nt: TGCAGCGTTGTCGGCACTACTACTGGGGCCAACGTCCTGACTTTC; cdr3_aa: CSVVGTTTGANVLTF
v_call: TRBV10-3; clone_size: -; cdr3_length: 14; d_call: -; j_call: TRBJ2-1; cdr3_nt: TGTGCCACGGGGACCGGGGGCTCCTACAATGAGCAGTTCTTC; cdr3_aa: CATGTGGSYNEQFF
v_call: TRBV2; clone_size: -; cdr3_length: 13; d_call: -; j_call: TRBJ2-1; cdr3_nt: TGTGCCAGCAGTGGGGCGGGGTCGGATGAGCAGTTCTTC; cdr3_aa: CASSGAGSDEQFF
v_call: TRBV27; clone_size: few; cdr3_length: 15; d_call: TRBD1; j_call: TRBJ1-6; cdr3_nt: TGTGCCAGCAGTTACAGGGGCGGGTCGGGATCACCCCTCCACTTT; cdr3_aa: CASSYRGGSGSPLHF
v_call: TRBV19; clone_size: -; cdr3_length: 15; d_call: -; j_call: TRBJ2-2; cdr3_nt: TGTGCCAGTAGTCGACTCCTTCCCGGGACCGGGGAGCTGTTTTTT; cdr3_aa: CASSRLLPGTGELFF
v_call: TRBV7-9; clone_size: -; cdr3_length: 15; d_call: TRBD1; j_call: TRBJ2-2; cdr3_nt: TGTGCCAGCAGCTCCAGGGGGCGAATGACCGGGGAGCTGTTTTTT; cdr3_aa: CASSSRGRMTGELFF
v_call: TRBV19; clone_size: -; cdr3_length: 15; d_call: -; j_call: TRBJ2-7; cdr3_nt: TGTGCCAGTAGTATAGCGCGGGGGCCTAACTACGAGCAGTACTTC; cdr3_aa: CASSIARGPNYEQYF
v_call: TRBV7-9; clone_size: -; cdr3_length: 13; d_call: -; j_call: TRBJ1-2; cdr3_nt: TGTGCCAGCAGCTTTGGACAGAACTATGGCTACACCTTC; cdr3_aa: CASSFGQNYGYTF
v_call: TRBV4-1; clone_size: once; cdr3_length: 16; d_call: -; j_call: TRBJ2-1; cdr3_nt: TGCGCCAGCAGCCAAGATTTAGCGTTCTCCTACAATGAGCAGTTCTTC; cdr3_aa: CASSQDLAFSYNEQFF
v_call: TRBV25-1; clone_size: -; cdr3_length: 12; d_call: -; j_call: TRBJ1-2; cdr3_nt: TGTGCCAGTACAGGGACTAACTATGGCTACACCTTC; cdr3_aa: CASTGTNYGYTF
v_call: TRBV7-2; clone_size: -; cdr3_length: 15; d_call: TRBD2; j_call: TRBJ2-3; cdr3_nt: TGTGCCAGCAGCCATAGCGGGGCAGGCACAGATACGCAGTATTTT; cdr3_aa: CASSHSGAGTDTQYF
v_call: TRBV5-1; clone_size: -; cdr3_length: 17; d_call: -; j_call: TRBJ1-4; cdr3_nt: TGCGCCAGCACCCGGGGACATGGGATTGCAACTAATGAAAAACTGTTTTTT; cdr3_aa: CASTRGHGIATNEKLFF
v_call: TRBV28; clone_size: -; cdr3_length: 16; d_call: -; j_call: TRBJ1-5; cdr3_nt: TGTGCCAGCAGTTTAGGTCAGCGATGGTTCAATCAGCCCCAGCATTTT; cdr3_aa: CASSLGQRWFNQPQHF
v_call: TRBV6-1; clone_size: -; cdr3_length: 13; d_call: TRBD2; j_call: TRBJ2-1; cdr3_nt: TGTGCCAGCAGTGACGGGGGGAGGGATGAGCAGTTCTTC; cdr3_aa: CASSDGGRDEQFF
v_call: TRBV2; clone_size: -; cdr3_length: 14; d_call: -; j_call: TRBJ2-5; cdr3_nt: TGTGCCAGCAGTGAAAAACAGGGGGGGAAGACCCAGTACTTC; cdr3_aa: CASSEKQGGKTQYF
v_call: TRBV11-1; clone_size: -; cdr3_length: 14; d_call: -; j_call: TRBJ1-6; cdr3_nt: TGTGCCAGCTCACCAACAGGGAATAATTCACCCCTCCACTTT; cdr3_aa: CASSPTGNNSPLHF
v_call: TRBV27; clone_size: -; cdr3_length: 14; d_call: -; j_call: TRBJ2-1; cdr3_nt: TGTGCCAGCAGTTTACGACCCACAGGGTTGGAGCAGTTCTTC; cdr3_aa: CASSLRPTGLEQFF